This entry describes one TCR beta chain. What it binds is unknown. A junction boundary mismatches the germline segment, possibly from a read error. This record belongs to a study of cytomegalovirus exposure and HLA in healthy donors. Study-wide points: Sequencing probably produced one cluster of sequence variants that were highly shared. Among CMV-associated TCR beta chains, most appeared HLA-restricted in a later analysis.

The germline V gene has CDR1 GTSNPN and CDR2 SVGIG (reference sequence). The CDR3 is 12 residues long. A multiplex PCR was run with 60 Vbeta primers and 13 Jbeta primers. The assay was immunoSEQ multiplex PCR, and TCRdb's table has in-frame clones only and misses some. Of about 83,000 clones listed, just under 75% are singletons. The sample comprised PBMCs. The rearrangement joins TRBV30 to TRBJ1-1; a possible D gene is TRBD1 (5 bases). The source of this sequence is a man aged 60-69 years in good health and CMV-seronegative. The chain's CDR3 is CVWTRGYTEAFF. In DNA form, the CDR3 reads TGTGTCTGGACCCGGGGGTACACTGAAGCTTTCTTT.